Listed below are T cell receptor beta chains from one sample, sequenced in a study of T cell responses to AZD1222 COVID-19 vaccine. TCRdb keeps only in-frame clones here, not all; method: immunoSEQ multiplex PCR. The sample holds 140,000 to 150,000 clones, roughly nine tenths seen once. This specimen consisted of peripheral blood, obtained on day 0 of AZD1222 vaccination. These receptors all stem from an adult in good health. Each CDR3 is given with its conserved first and last residue. D genes are given only for firm matches. Rows may omit the clone size; those that give it use once, few, many or a size class.

j_gene | abundance | d_gene | v_gene | CDR3nt | CDR3aa
TRBJ2-1 | once | . | TRBV19 | TGTGCCAGTAGTATATCCTGGGGCGACGGTTCCCCCAATGAGCAGTTCTTC | CASSISWGDGSPNEQFF
TRBJ2-7 | . | . | TRBV28 | TGTGCCAGCAGTAACATCCAAGGCCTTTTCTACGAGCAGTACTTC | CASSNIQGLFYEQYF
TRBJ2-2 | . | . | TRBV7-9 | TGTGCCAGCAGCTTAGGACGGTCGACCGGGGAGCTGTTTTTT | CASSLGRSTGELFF
TRBJ2-7 | . | TRBD1 | TRBV5-1 | TGCGCCAGCAGCAAAGGACAGGGTGGCGAGCAGTACTTC | CASSKGQGGEQYF
TRBJ1-2 | . | TRBD1 | TRBV15 | TGTGCCACCAGCAGAAGAGGGGACAGCAACTATGGCTACACCTTC | CATSRRGDSNYGYTF
TRBJ1-5 | . | . | TRBV27 | TGTGCCAGCTCCCCGGGCTCGGGGACTTATCAGCCCCAGCATTTT | CASSPGSGTYQPQHF
TRBJ1-1 | . | . | TRBV5-1 | TGCGCCAGCAGCGGAGAAGGACGGATGAACACTGAAGCTTTCTTT | CASSGEGRMNTEAFF
TRBJ2-1 | . | . | TRBV5-1 | TGCGCCAGCAGAACGGGGGTTACCTCCTACAATGAGCAGTTCTTC | CASRTGVTSYNEQFF
TRBJ1-2 | . | TRBD1 | TRBV9 | TGTGCCAGCAGCAATACCGCAGGGGGCGGGCACTATGGCTACACCTTC | CASSNTAGGGHYGYTF
TRBJ1-1 | . | . | TRBV7-8 | TGTGCCAGCAGCTTAGGGGCCAGGGGCTCACTACCAGAAAACACTGAAGCTTTCTTT | CASSLGARGSLPENTEAFF
TRBJ1-3 | . | . | TRBV11-2 | TGTGCCAGCAGCGTAGATGGGGGGCCTGGAAACACCATATATTTT | CASSVDGGPGNTIYF
TRBJ2-7 | . | TRBD2 | TRBV2 | TGTGCCAGCAGTGAAATCCTAGCGGGAGCGGGCGAGCAGTACTTC | CASSEILAGAGEQYF
TRBJ2-5 | . | . | TRBV19 | TGTGCCAGTAGTACCGGGGCGGGGCGGGAGACCCAGTACTTC | CASSTGAGRETQYF
TRBJ1-1 | . | TRBD1 | TRBV19 | TGTGCCAGTAGTGTGAGGGGGCAATCCCTAAGGACTGAAGCTTTCTTT | CASSVRGQSLRTEAFF
TRBJ2-6 | . | . | TRBV24-1 | TGTGCCCCTTCTCATCCAACCGTGGGGGCCAACGTCCTGACTTTC | CAPSHPTVGANVLTF
TRBJ1-6 | . | . | TRBV9 | TGTGCCAGCAGCTTGGACCGCCCGGCAAAGGGTTCACCCCTCCACTTT | CASSLDRPAKGSPLHF
TRBJ1-1 | . | . | TRBV6-5 | TGTGCCAGCAGTTACGACCTTACAGGGCTGGCTTTCTTT | CASSYDLTGLAFF
TRBJ1-1 | . | . | TRBV3-1/TRBV3-2 | TGTGCCAGCAGCTACAACGCATGGACTACTGAAGCTTTCTTT | CASSYNAWTTEAFF
TRBJ2-1 | . | . | TRBV2 | TGTGCCAGCATGGGGACTTACAATGAGCAGTTCTTC | CASMGTYNEQFF
TRBJ2-6 | . | . | TRBV27 | TGTGCCAGCAGTTTAAGTGTATGGAGCTCTGGGGCCAACGTCCTGACTTTC | CASSLSVWSSGANVLTF
TRBJ1-2 | . | . | TRBV30 | TGTGCCTGGAGTGTCGGGAGGGAAGGCTACACCTTC | CAWSVGREGYTF
TRBJ1-1 | . | . | TRBV24-1 | TGTGCCACCAGTGGGGGTACGAACACTGAAGCTTTCTTT | CATSGGTNTEAFF
TRBJ1-1 | . | . | TRBV5-1 | TGCGCCAGCAGCTTGGGCAGGACGAACACTGAAGCTTTCTTT | CASSLGRTNTEAFF
TRBJ1-5 | . | . | TRBV27 | TGTGCCAGCAGCGCGGACGTGTATAGCAATCAGCCCCAGCATTTT | CASSADVYSNQPQHF
TRBJ2-7 | once | . | TRBV10-3 | TGTGCCATCAGTGGAAATTACGGGACCTACGAGCAGTACTTC | CAISGNYGTYEQYF
TRBJ2-1 | . | . | TRBV14 | TGTGCCAGCAGCCCCGTTTTGGGGGAGCAGTTCTTC | CASSPVLGEQFF
TRBJ1-1 | . | . | TRBV9 | TGTGCCAGCAGCTCGGGACTGAACACTGAAGCTTTCTTT | CASSSGLNTEAFF
TRBJ1-3 | . | . | TRBV24-1 | TGTGCCACCAGAGGACAGCTTGGAAACACCATATATTTT | CATRGQLGNTIYF
TRBJ1-2 | . | TRBD1 | TRBV28 | TGTGCCAGCAGAACCGACAGGGGGCGTATCTATGGCTACACCTTC | CASRTDRGRIYGYTF
TRBJ2-3 | . | TRBD1 | TRBV23-1 | TGCGCCAGCAGTCATATCTTGGACAGGTGCACAGATACGCAGTATTTT | CASSHILDRCTDTQYF
TRBJ2-2 | . | TRBD2 | TRBV24-1 | TGTGCCACCGCGCGGGCTAGCGGGAGCCACGGGGAGCTGTTTTTT | CATARASGSHGELFF